These 18 T cell receptor beta chains came from one sample sequenced in a study of shared clonotypes between healthy human individuals (dated by TCRdb to the early 2020s). The protocol used for the library was the immunoSEQ multiplex PCR assay. TCRdb mirrors the immuneACCESS table, restricted to in-frame sequences. Some clones are absent from its copies; in checked studies, under half trace to an unresolved V gene, and the reason for the others is unknown. For this sample there are about 1.5 million clones; 95% to 99% appear just once. The top ten clones comprise roughly 0.4% of the sample. Material for sequencing was naive CD4+ T cells sorted from blood. The cell subset or site label here, explained by the study, means: CD45RA+ positively selected. The receptor set was obtained from a young man in good health.

The chain joins TRBV28 to TRBJ2-7; 8 bases match TRBD2. J lost 2 bases, V lost 6 bases, and 3 bases had no gene match. The CDR3 totals 13 residues. From germline, CDR1 is MDHEN and CDR2 SYDVKM. CDR3 protein: CASRREDTYEQYF. The CDR3 nucleotides are TGTGCCAGCAGGCGGGAGGATACCTACGAGCAGTACTTC.

The chain employs TRBV18 and TRBJ1-1; D gene unclear. CDR1 and CDR2 from the germline V gene are KGHSH and LQKENI. V was clipped by 3 bases and J by 4 bases, with 6 bases between them. The CDR3 extends over 12 amino acids. The CDR3 is CASSPQVTEAFF. The CDR3, as DNA: TGTGCCAGCTCACCCCAGGTCACTGAAGCTTTCTTT.

As to this clone: The identical CDR3 is also encoded by other nucleotide sequences in the sample. CDR3: CASSLDSGSTDTQYF. In nucleotides, the CDR3 is TGCGCCAGCAGCTTGGACTCGGGGTCCACAGATACGCAGTATTTT. The J gene is TRBJ2-3, the V gene TRBV5-1, with TRBD2 as a possible D gene (5 bases). V was shortened by 0 bases and J by 2 bases, with 10 bases between the two germline ends. Germline CDR1 SGHRS, CDR2 YFSETQ. This CDR3 spans 15 amino acids. Full variable domain (rest looked up from reference TRBV5-1 and TRBJ2-3): KAGVTQTPRYLIKTRGQQVTLSCSPISGHRSVSWYQQTPGQGLQFLFEYFSETQRNKGNFPGRFSGRQFSNSRSEMNVSTLELGDSALYLCASSLDSGSTDTQYFGPGTRLTVL.

This sequence joins TRBV6-1 and TRBJ1-3, with D tentatively TRBD1 (6 bases). From germline, CDR1 is MNHNS and CDR2 SASEGT. Trimming cost V 5 bases and J 4 bases, with 15 bases left between them. There are 15 residues in the CDR3. The DNA for the CDR3 is TGTGCCAGCAGTACAAACAGGGAGGTCGGAAACACCATATATTTT. This translates into CASSTNREVGNTIYF.

The chain joins TRBV5-6 to TRBJ1-1; D is undetermined. This CDR3 is built from 16 residues. Germline V CDR1 and CDR2: SGHDT, YYEEEE. V was pared by 4 bases and J by 1 base, with 17 bases between. The chain's CDR3 is CASSPTVRTRNTEAFF. The CDR3 DNA reads TGTGCCAGCAGCCCTACCGTCCGTACCAGGAACACTGAAGCTTTCTTT.

CDR3 in amino acids: CASSLEVDTGELFF. The CDR3 DNA is TGCGCCAGCAGCCTTGAGGTCGACACCGGGGAGCTGTTTTTT. The V gene is TRBV4-1, the J gene TRBJ2-2; the D is unclear. This CDR3 region has 14 residues. The germline V gene has CDR1 MGHRA and CDR2 YSYEKL. With 4 bases removed from V and 3 bases from J, the gap between germline ends came to 9 bases.

This clone occurred once. The chain carries TRBV27 and TRBJ2-1, with 13 positions matching TRBD2. Germline CDR1 is MNHEY and CDR2 is SMNVEV (reference sequence). CDR3 length: 16 amino acids. V shed 4 bases and J 9 bases; nucleotides not matched to a gene: 9. The CDR3 DNA reads TGTGCCAGCAGTTCGCAACTAGCGGGAGGGGACAGTGAGCAGTTCTTC. It encodes CASSSQLAGGDSEQFF.

The rearrangement uses TRBV28 and TRBJ2-7, with D maybe TRBD2 (7 bases). The CDR3 loop spans 16 amino acids. Trimming cost V 5 bases and J 4 bases, with 21 bases left between them. Germline lookup yields CDR1 MDHEN and CDR2 SYDVKM. CDR3 in amino acids: CASSAPGGLSDYEQYF. CDR3 sequence (DNA): TGTGCCAGCAGTGCGCCGGGGGGCCTGTCCGATTACGAGCAGTACTTC. Combining the CDR3 with reference TRBV28 and TRBJ2-7 gives the whole variable domain DVKVTQSSRYLVKRTGEKVFLECVQDMDHENMFWYRQDPGLGLRLIYFSYDVKMKEKGDIPEGYSVSREKKERFSLILESASTNQTSMYLCASSAPGGLSDYEQYFGPGTRLTVT.

The rearrangement joins TRBV28 to TRBJ2-7; 9 bases match TRBD1. J lost 1 base, V lost 6 bases, and 7 bases had no gene match. CDR1 and CDR2 from the germline V gene are MDHEN and SYDVKM. The CDR3 loop spans 15 amino acids. CDR3 bases: TGTGCCAGCAGGATACAGGGGGCCGCGTCCTACGAGCAGTACTTC. It translates to CASRIQGAASYEQYF.

The chain joins TRBV4-3 to TRBJ2-7, with 7 positions matching TRBD1. The length of the CDR3 is 14 residues. Per the germline V gene, CDR1 is LGHNA and CDR2 is YSLEER. The junction had 5 bases not matched to a gene; V was cut back by 5 bases and J by 1 base. The CDR3 DNA reads TGCGCCAGCAGCAACAGACAGGGATCCTACGAGCAGTACTTC. Its protein is CASSNRQGSYEQYF.

The rearrangement links TRBV6-6 to TRBJ2-1; D not certain. Germline V gives CDR1 MNHNY, CDR2 SVGAGI (reference sequence). Trimming removed 6 bases from V and 7 bases from J, with 16 bases in between. The CDR3 runs to 14 residues. For the CDR3, the DNA is TGTGCCAGCAGAAACTCACCGGTTGAAAATGAGCAGTTCTTC. It yields the protein CASRNSPVENEQFF.

This chain uses TRBV5-1 with TRBJ2-4; TRBD2 might be the D (6 bases). V was pared by 4 bases and J by 4 bases, with 12 bases between. CDR3 size: 14 residues. Germline lookup yields CDR1 SGHRS and CDR2 YFSETQ. CDR3 protein: CASSVDREKNIQYF. CDR3 DNA sequence: TGCGCCAGCAGCGTTGACCGGGAGAAAAACATTCAGTACTTC.

V and J are TRBV6-5 and TRBJ2-1; 8 nucleotides align to TRBD1. The germline gives CDR1 MNHEY, CDR2 SVGAGI. The CDR3 loop spans 14 amino acids. With 7 bases clipped from V and 8 bases from J, the junction kept 10 bases outside the gene matches. CDR3 DNA sequence: TGTGCCAGCACTGGGGTCGGACAGGGCTATGAGCAGTTCTTC. Translating gives CASTGVGQGYEQFF.

The chain is built from TRBV28 and TRBJ1-4; 8 bases match TRBD1. Trimming took 7 bases from V and 6 from J; bases not matched to a gene: 10. Per germline, CDR1 MDHEN and CDR2 SYDVKM. The CDR3 covers 15 residues. Here the CDR3 reads CASKTADREYEKLFF. The CDR3 DNA follows: TGTGCCAGCAAAACCGCGGACAGGGAGTATGAAAAACTGTTTTTT.

The genes are TRBV4-1 and TRBJ1-4; D gene unclear. The CDR3 sequence is 13 residues long. Trimming shortened V by 5 bases and J by 7 bases, and 11 bases separated the two germline ends. CDR1 and CDR2 from the germline V gene are MGHRA and YSYEKL. The CDR3 DNA follows: TGCGCCAGCAGCTTAACGATAGGTGAAAAACTGTTTTTT. Translation gives CASSLTIGEKLFF.

The CDR3 DNA follows: TGTGCCAGCAGCTTAGACGGACTAGCGGGAGGATCGCGTAATGAGCAGTTCTTC. The encoded protein is CASSLDGLAGGSRNEQFF. The chain is built from TRBV11-3 and TRBJ2-1; 14 nucleotides align to TRBD2. V was clipped by 0 bases and J by 7 bases; unmatched bases: 8. Germline values: CDR1 SGHNT, CDR2 YENEEA. The CDR3 runs to 18 residues.

Of note for this clone: One junction end does not reproduce the germline sequence, and a read error may be involved. The chain is built from TRBV10-1 and TRBJ2-7; 11 positions agree with TRBD2. This CDR3 contains 13 residues. Germline CDR1 is WNHNN and CDR2 is SYGVQD (reference sequence). CDR3 in DNA: TGCGCCAGCAGTGTAATAGCGGGAGGGATTTTAGCCTTC. It codes for CASSVIAGGILAF.

The chain is built from TRBV5-1 and TRBJ1-2; 7 bases align to TRBD1. The germline V gene encodes CDR1 SGHRS and CDR2 YFSETQ. The V segment lost 4 bases and the J segment 5 bases; nucleotides outside the gene matches: 11. CDR3 size: 15 residues. The CDR3 spells CASSSRPGQNYGYTF. For the CDR3, the DNA is TGCGCCAGCAGCAGCCGACCGGGACAGAATTATGGCTACACCTTC.